What follows are 5 T cell receptor beta chains derived from one specimen sequenced in a study of T cell responses to AZD1222 COVID-19 vaccine. TCRdb keeps only in-frame clones here, not all; method: immunoSEQ multiplex PCR. The table lists 140,000 to 150,000 clones, around 91% of them singletons. The sequencing used peripheral blood, collected on day 0 of AZD1222 vaccination. These receptors were collected from an adult in good health.

V usage is TRBV5-4 and J usage is TRBJ2-5; no reliable D call. The CDR3 covers 13 residues. Germline V gene lookup returns CDR1 SGHNT and CDR2 YYREEE (reference sequence). Trimming removed 4 bases at V and 5 bases at J, with 12 bases between. The DNA of the CDR3 is TGTGCCAGCAGCAACGACATTTGGGAGACCCAGTACTTC. It specifies CASSNDIWETQYF.

The J gene is TRBJ1-6, the V gene TRBV7-9; 7 bases are a match to TRBD1. This CDR3 has 17 amino acids. After removal of 2 bases from V and 0 bases from J, the junction contained 4 bases not matched to a gene. Germline CDR1 reads SEHNR; CDR2 reads FQNEAQ (reference sequence). Here the CDR3 reads CASSLRQGSSYNSPLHF. In nucleotides, the CDR3 is TGTGCCAGCAGCTTAAGACAGGGAAGCTCCTATAATTCACCCCTCCACTTT.

This clone was observed a single time. This rearrangement joins TRBV5-5 to TRBJ1-6; D is unclear. The CDR3 extends over 16 amino acids. Trimming removed 4 bases at V and 0 bases at J, with 11 bases between. The germline V gene encodes CDR1 SGHKS and CDR2 YYEKEE (reference sequence). CDR3 region: CASSPGPSSYNSPLHF. For the CDR3, the DNA is TGTGCCAGCAGCCCAGGCCCGAGCTCCTATAATTCACCCCTCCACTTT. The full variable domain, its missing parts supplied by reference TRBV5-5 and TRBJ1-6, is DAGVTQSPTHLIKTRGQQVTLRCSPISGHKSVSWYQQVLGQGPQFIFQYYEKEERGRGNFPDRFSARQFPNYSSELNVNALLLGDSALYLCASSPGPSSYNSPLHFGNGTRLTVT.

J is TRBJ2-5 and V is TRBV9; 11 nucleotides line up with TRBD2. Germline CDR1 SGDLS, CDR2 YYNGEE. The CDR3 extends over 17 amino acids. Trimming took 3 bases from V and 5 from J; bases not matched to a gene: 12. For the CDR3, the DNA is TGTGCCAGCAGCGATATAGCGGGGGGGCCTAAGCTTGAGACCCAGTACTTC. Translated: CASSDIAGGPKLETQYF.

The J gene is TRBJ1-1, the V gene TRBV27; D uncertain. V lost 4 bases, J lost 1 base, and 10 bases lay in between. The CDR3 consists of 14 residues. Germline V gene lookup returns CDR1 MNHEY and CDR2 SMNVEV (reference sequence). This CDR3 is CASSYQVTNTEAFF. In nucleotides, the CDR3 is TGTGCCAGCAGTTACCAGGTTACGAACACTGAAGCTTTCTTT.